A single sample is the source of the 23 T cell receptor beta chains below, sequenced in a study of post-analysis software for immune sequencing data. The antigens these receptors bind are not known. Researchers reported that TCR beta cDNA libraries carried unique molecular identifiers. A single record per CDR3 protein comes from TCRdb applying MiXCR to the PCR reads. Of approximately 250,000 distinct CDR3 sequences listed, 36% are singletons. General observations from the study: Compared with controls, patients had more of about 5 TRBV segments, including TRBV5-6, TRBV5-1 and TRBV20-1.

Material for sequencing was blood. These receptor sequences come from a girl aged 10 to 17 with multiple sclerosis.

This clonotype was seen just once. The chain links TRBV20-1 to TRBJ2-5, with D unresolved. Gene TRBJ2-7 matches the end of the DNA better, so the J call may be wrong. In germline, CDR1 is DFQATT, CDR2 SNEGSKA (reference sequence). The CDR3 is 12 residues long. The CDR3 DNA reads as TGCAGTGCCTCCAGGCTTACCTACGAGCAGTACTTC. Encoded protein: CSASRLTYEQYF.

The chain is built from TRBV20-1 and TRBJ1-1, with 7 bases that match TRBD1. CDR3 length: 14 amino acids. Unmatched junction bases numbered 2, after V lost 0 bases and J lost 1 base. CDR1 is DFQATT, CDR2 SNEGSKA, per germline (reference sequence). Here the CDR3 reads CSAREGQPNTEAFF. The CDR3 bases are TGCAGTGCTAGAGAGGGACAGCCGAACACTGAAGCTTTCTTT.

The CDR3 bases are TGCAGTGCTATAGCGGGAGAGGGGGGGAATGAGCAGTTCTTC. Its translation is CSAIAGEGGNEQFF. The gene calls are TRBV20-1 and TRBJ2-1, with 9 bases lining up with TRBD2. The CDR3 sequence is 14 residues long. Unmatched junction bases numbered 8, after V lost 4 bases and J lost 7 bases. The germline V gene encodes CDR1 DFQATT and CDR2 SNEGSKA (reference sequence).

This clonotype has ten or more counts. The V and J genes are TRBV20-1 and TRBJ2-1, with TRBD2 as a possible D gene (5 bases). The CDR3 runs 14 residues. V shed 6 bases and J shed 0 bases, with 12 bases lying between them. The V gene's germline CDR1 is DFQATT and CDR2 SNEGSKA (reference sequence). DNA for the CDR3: TGCAGTGCCCGGAGCGGCTCCTCCTACAATGAGCAGTTCTTC. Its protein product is CSARSGSSYNEQFF.

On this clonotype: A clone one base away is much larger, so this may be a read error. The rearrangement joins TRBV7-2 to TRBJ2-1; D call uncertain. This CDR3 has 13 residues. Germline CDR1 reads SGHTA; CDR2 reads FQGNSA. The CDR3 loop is CVSSFPASNEQFF. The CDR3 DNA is TGTGTCAGCAGCTTTCCAGCAAGCAATGAGCAGTTCTTC. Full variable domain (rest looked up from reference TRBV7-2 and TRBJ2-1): GAGVSQSPSNKVTEKGKDVELRCDPISGHTALYWYRQSLGQGLEFLIYFQGNSAPDKSGLPSDRFSAERTGGSVSTLTIQRTQQEDSAVYLCVSSFPASNEQFFGPGTRLTVL.

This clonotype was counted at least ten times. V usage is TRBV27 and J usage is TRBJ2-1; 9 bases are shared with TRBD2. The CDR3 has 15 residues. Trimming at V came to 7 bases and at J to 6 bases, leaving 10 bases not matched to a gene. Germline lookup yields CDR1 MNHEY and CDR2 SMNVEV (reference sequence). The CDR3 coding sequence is TGTGCCAGCAACCCTGGAGTAGCGGGGGTCAATGAGCAGTTCTTC. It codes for CASNPGVAGVNEQFF.

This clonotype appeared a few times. CDR3 DNA sequence: TGTGCCAGCAGCTTTAGACTATTCCCTACGAACACCGGGGAGCTGTTTTTT. Protein: CASSFRLFPTNTGELFF. The chain has TRBV11-2 and TRBJ2-2, with a tentative D call TRBD2 (5 bases). Deletions cut 3 bases from V and 0 bases from J, with 14 bases between. Germline assignment: CDR1 SGHAT and CDR2 FQNNGV. The CDR3 loop spans 17 amino acids.

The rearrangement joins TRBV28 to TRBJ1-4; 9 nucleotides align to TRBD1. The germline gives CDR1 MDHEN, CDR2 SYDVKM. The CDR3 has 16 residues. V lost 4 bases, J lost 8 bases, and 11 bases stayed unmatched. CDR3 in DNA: TGTGCCAGCAGTTCCTATACAGGGGGCCATAACGAAAAACTGTTTTTT. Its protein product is CASSSYTGGHNEKLFF.

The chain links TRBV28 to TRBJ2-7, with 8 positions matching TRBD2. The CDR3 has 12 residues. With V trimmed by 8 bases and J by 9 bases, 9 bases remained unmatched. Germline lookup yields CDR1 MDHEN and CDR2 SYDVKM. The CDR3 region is CASGRGGRVQYF. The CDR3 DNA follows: TGTGCCAGCGGTCGGGGGGGGCGCGTGCAGTACTTC.

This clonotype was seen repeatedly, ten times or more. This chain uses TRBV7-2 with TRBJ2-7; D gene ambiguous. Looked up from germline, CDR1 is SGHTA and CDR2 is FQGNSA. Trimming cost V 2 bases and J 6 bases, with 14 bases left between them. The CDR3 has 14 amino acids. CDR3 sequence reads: CASSLTTAQPEQYF. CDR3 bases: TGTGCCAGCAGCTTAACGACCGCACAGCCCGAGCAGTACTTC.

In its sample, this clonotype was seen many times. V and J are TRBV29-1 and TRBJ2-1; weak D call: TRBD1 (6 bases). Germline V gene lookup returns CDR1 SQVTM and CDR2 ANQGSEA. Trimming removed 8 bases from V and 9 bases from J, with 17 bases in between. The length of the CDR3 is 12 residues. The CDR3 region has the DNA TGCAGCCTCGAAGGGGGTAAGGCTGAGCAGTTCTTC. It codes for CSLEGGKAEQFF.

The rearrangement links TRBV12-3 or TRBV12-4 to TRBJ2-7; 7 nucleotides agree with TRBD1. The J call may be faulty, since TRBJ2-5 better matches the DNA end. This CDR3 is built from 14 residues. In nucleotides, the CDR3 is TGTGCCAGCAGTTCTTTCGGGACAGAAGAGACCCAGTACTTC. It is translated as CASSSFGTEETQYF.

CDR3 sequence (DNA): TGCGCCAGCAGCCAAGACGGACGGCTGAATGAAAAACTGTTTTTT. Amino acids: CASSQDGRLNEKLFF. J is TRBJ1-4 and V is TRBV4-1; D is uncertain. Trimming removed 0 bases from V and 5 bases from J, with 10 bases in between. The CDR3 is 15 residues long. CDR1 and CDR2 (germline): MGHRA, YSYEKL.

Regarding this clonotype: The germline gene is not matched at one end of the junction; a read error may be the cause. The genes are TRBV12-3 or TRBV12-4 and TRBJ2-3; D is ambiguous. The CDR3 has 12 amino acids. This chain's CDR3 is CTSRVSTDTQYF. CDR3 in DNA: TGTACCAGCAGAGTGAGCACAGATACGCAGTATTTT.

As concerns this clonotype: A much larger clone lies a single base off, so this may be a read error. The CDR3 DNA reads TGCGCCAGCAGGTTGCTCCTGGCCGAGACAGGGCGAAGTTATGGGGCCAACGTCCGGACTTTC. Encoded protein: CASRLLLAETGRSYGANVRTF. The J gene is TRBJ2-6, the V gene TRBV5-1, with 7 positions matching TRBD1. This CDR3 has 21 residues. Germline V gene data show CDR1 as SGHRS and CDR2 as YFSETQ.

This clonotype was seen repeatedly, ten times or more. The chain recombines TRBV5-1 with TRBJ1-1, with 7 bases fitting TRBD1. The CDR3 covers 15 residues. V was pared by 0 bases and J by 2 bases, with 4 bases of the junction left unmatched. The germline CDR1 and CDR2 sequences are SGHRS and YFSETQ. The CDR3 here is CASSLGNRGNTEAFF. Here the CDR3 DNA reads TGCGCCAGCAGCTTGGGGAACAGGGGCAACACTGAAGCTTTCTTT.

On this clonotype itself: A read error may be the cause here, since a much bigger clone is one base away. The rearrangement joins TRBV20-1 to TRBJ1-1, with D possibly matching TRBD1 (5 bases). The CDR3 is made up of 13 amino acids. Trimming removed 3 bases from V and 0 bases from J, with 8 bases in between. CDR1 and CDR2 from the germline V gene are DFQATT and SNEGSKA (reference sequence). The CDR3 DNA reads TGCAGTGCTAGGGGGGGGATGAACACTGAAGCTTTCTTT. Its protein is CSARGGMNTEAFF.

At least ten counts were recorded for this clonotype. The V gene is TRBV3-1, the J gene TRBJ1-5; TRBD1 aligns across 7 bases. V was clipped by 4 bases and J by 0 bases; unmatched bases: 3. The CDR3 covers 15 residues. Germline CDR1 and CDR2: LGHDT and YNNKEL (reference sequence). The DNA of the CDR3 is TGTGCCAGCAGCCTCCGGACAGGTAGCAATCAGCCCCAGCATTTT. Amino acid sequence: CASSLRTGSNQPQHF.

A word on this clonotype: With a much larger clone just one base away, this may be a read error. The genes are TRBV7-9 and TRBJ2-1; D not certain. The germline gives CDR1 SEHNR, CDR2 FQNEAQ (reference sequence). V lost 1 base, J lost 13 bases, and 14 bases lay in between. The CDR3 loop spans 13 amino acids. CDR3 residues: CASSLDGKETQFF. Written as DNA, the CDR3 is TGTGCCAGCAGCTTAGATGGGAAAGAGACCCAGTTCTTC.

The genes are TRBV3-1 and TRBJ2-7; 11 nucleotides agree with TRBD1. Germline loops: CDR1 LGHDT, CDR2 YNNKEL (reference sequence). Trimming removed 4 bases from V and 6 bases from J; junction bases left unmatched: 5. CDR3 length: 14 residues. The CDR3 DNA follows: TGTGCCAGCAGCCTCGGACAGGGGGCGGGCGAGCAGTACTTC. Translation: CASSLGQGAGEQYF.

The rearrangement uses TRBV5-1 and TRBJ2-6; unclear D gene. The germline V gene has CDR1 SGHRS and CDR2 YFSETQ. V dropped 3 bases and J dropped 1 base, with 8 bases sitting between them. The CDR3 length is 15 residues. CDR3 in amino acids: CASSYDLSGANVLTF. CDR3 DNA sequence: TGCGCCAGCAGCTACGATCTTTCTGGGGCCAACGTCCTGACTTTC. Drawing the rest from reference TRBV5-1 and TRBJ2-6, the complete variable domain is KAGVTQTPRYLIKTRGQQVTLSCSPISGHRSVSWYQQTPGQGLQFLFEYFSETQRNKGNFPGRFSGRQFSNSRSEMNVSTLELGDSALYLCASSYDLSGANVLTFGAGSRLTVL.

The CDR3 loop reads CSARPRGQPTEAFF. The DNA for the CDR3 is TGCAGTGCTAGACCGAGGGGACAGCCTACTGAAGCTTTCTTT. V and J are TRBV20-1 and TRBJ1-1; 7 positions agree with TRBD1. The junction had 8 bases not matched to a gene; V was cut back by 2 bases and J by 5 bases. The CDR3 has 14 amino acids. Germline V gene sequence: CDR1 DFQATT, CDR2 SNEGSKA (reference sequence).

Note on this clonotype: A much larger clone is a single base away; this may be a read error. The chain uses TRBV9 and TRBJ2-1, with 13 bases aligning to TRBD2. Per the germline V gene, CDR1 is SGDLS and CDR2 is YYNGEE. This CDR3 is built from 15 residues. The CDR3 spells CVSSGTSGVRNEQFF. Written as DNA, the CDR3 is TGTGTCAGCAGCGGGACTAGCGGGGTAAGGAATGAGCAGTTCTTC.